The 29 T cell receptor beta chains in this list originate from one sample, sequenced in a study of CD8+ T cells in alopecia areata. RNA, once extracted, was reverse transcribed into cDNA for use as the sequencing template. Method: immunoSEQ multiplex PCR; TCRdb's copy keeps in-frame clones and lacks some. The sample shows some 180,000 clones, around half of them seen only once. The treatment is: oral pan-JAK inhibitor, 5-10 mg twice daily. The sequenced sample was CD8+ T cells sorted from blood, obtained at week 24, from a patient treated with tofacitinib. The receptors originated from a human donor with alopecia areata.

The chain employs TRBV19 and TRBJ1-6; no definite D call. This CDR3 is 14 amino acids long. Germline V gene lookup returns CDR1 LNHDA and CDR2 SQIVND (reference sequence). The V gene lost 3 bases and the J gene lost 9 bases, with 12 bases spanning the gap. CDR3 in amino acids: CASSMVGGLSPLHF. CDR3 DNA sequence: TGTGCCAGTAGTATGGTCGGCGGTCTTTCACCCCTCCACTTT.

This clone has a handful of counts. The V gene is TRBV6-5, the J gene TRBJ1-4; 8 nucleotides align to TRBD1. The CDR3 covers 14 residues. Per the germline V gene, CDR1 is MNHEY and CDR2 is SVGAGI. V trimming: 5 bases; J trimming: 9 bases; junction bases outside the gene matches: 8. The CDR3 nucleotides are TGTGCCAGCAGTCCCTCACGGACAGGGCAAAAACTGTTTTTT. It specifies CASSPSRTGQKLFF.

The V and J genes are TRBV7-3 and TRBJ2-2; 11 bases are shared with TRBD1. V trimming: 5 bases; J trimming: 5 bases; junction bases outside the gene matches: 7. Per the germline V gene, CDR1 is SGHTA and CDR2 is FQGTGA. The CDR3 runs 16 residues. The DNA of the CDR3 is TGTGCCAGCAGCCCCTGGACAGGGGGCAGGACCGGGGAGCTGTTTTTT. Residues: CASSPWTGGRTGELFF. Full variable domain (missing parts from reference TRBV7-3 and TRBJ2-2): GAGVSQTPSNKVTEKGKYVELRCDPISGHTALYWYRQSLGQGPEFLIYFQGTGAADDSGLPNDRFFAVRPEGSVSTLKIQRTERGDSAVYLCASSPWTGGRTGELFFGEGSRLTVL.

A remark on this clone: The sample carries other DNA sequences with the same CDR3. The genes are TRBV5-1 and TRBJ2-1; possibly TRBD1 for D (5 bases). Trimming left V 0 bases short and J 4 bases short, with 5 bases between. The CDR3 has 13 residues. Per germline, CDR1 SGHRS and CDR2 YFSETQ. The DNA for the CDR3 is TGCGCCAGCAGCTTGGGACAGTACAATGAGCAGTTCTTC. It specifies CASSLGQYNEQFF.

V is TRBV5-1 and J is TRBJ1-1; possibly TRBD1 for D (6 bases). The CDR3 covers 13 residues. Between the trimmed V and J ends, which lost 2 bases and 6 bases, there was a span of 11 bases. The germline CDR1 and CDR2 sequences are SGHRS and YFSETQ. The DNA of the CDR3 is TGCGCCAGCAGCTTTGGGGGCAAAGCTGAAGCTTTCTTT. This codes for CASSFGGKAEAFF. Combining the CDR3 with reference TRBV5-1 and TRBJ1-1 gives the whole variable domain KAGVTQTPRYLIKTRGQQVTLSCSPISGHRSVSWYQQTPGQGLQFLFEYFSETQRNKGNFPGRFSGRQFSNSRSEMNVSTLELGDSALYLCASSFGGKAEAFFGQGTRLTVV.

The chain employs TRBV29-1 and TRBJ2-2; TRBD2 is a possible D gene (6 bases). V dropped 2 bases and J dropped 6 bases, with 16 bases sitting between them. Germline V gives CDR1 SQVTM, CDR2 ANQGSEA. The CDR3 is 15 amino acids. CDR3: CSVELAGYGAGELFF. CDR3 coding DNA: TGCAGCGTTGAACTGGCGGGGTATGGAGCCGGGGAGCTGTTTTTT.

This clone was found once. V and J are TRBV29-1 and TRBJ1-2; 7 bases map to TRBD1. The CDR3 contains 13 residues. Germline loops: CDR1 SQVTM, CDR2 ANQGSEA. V was pared by 4 bases and J by 3 bases, with 5 bases of the junction left unmatched. Here the CDR3 reads CSVGGGGDYGYTF. CDR3 DNA: TGCAGCGTTGGTGGAGGGGGCGACTATGGCTACACCTTC.

This clone was found a few times. The chain combines TRBV7-8 with TRBJ2-2; 15 nucleotides match TRBD2. CDR1 SGHVS and CDR2 FQNEAQ come from the germline V gene. The CDR3 has 18 amino acids. The V gene end was trimmed by 5 bases and the J gene end by 1 base; junction bases not matched to a gene: 5. Here the CDR3 reads CASSRGLAGGLNTGELFF. DNA of the CDR3: TGTGCCAGCAGCCGGGGACTAGCGGGGGGCTTGAACACCGGGGAGCTGTTTTTT.

Details on this clone: The sample holds other DNA sequences that translate to the same CDR3. The chain couples TRBV27 to TRBJ1-2; D not certain. The CDR3 length is 17 residues. V lost 0 bases and J 3 bases, leaving 17 bases between the germline ends. From germline, CDR1 is MNHEY and CDR2 SMNVEV (reference sequence). The CDR3: CASSLSPKAASDYGYTF. CDR3 in DNA: TGTGCCAGCAGTTTATCTCCCAAGGCGGCGTCCGACTATGGCTACACCTTC.

This clone has just one count. V usage is TRBV5-6 and J usage is TRBJ1-6; 9 bases agree with TRBD1. V shed 4 bases and J 7 bases; nucleotides not matched to a gene: 12. Germline CDR1 is SGHDT and CDR2 is YYEEEE. This CDR3 is built from 17 residues. The CDR3 DNA sequence: TGTGCCAGCAGCACCTCCGGGACAGGGACGAGGAATTCACCCCTCCACTTT. Translating it yields CASSTSGTGTRNSPLHF.

The chain couples TRBV30 to TRBJ1-1, with 7 bases lining up with TRBD1. This CDR3 spans 12 amino acids. The J segment lost 8 bases and the V segment lost 1 base, leaving 4 bases of the junction unmatched. Germline CDR1 reads GTSNPN; CDR2 reads SVGIG (reference sequence). CDR3 sequence (DNA): TGTGCCTGGAGTGGCGGGGACAGCGAAGCTTTCTTT. Amino acid sequence: CAWSGGDSEAFF.

This clone was seen only a few times. The rearrangement uses TRBV7-9 and TRBJ2-5, with D perhaps TRBD1 (5 bases). The closer fit of TRBJ2-7 to the DNA end suggests the J call may be wrong. Germline V gene data show CDR1 as SEHNR and CDR2 as FQNEAQ (reference sequence). The CDR3 runs 15 residues. CDR3 sequence: CASSFGQGVSYEQYF. The CDR3, as DNA: TGTGCCAGCAGCTTCGGGCAGGGTGTCTCCTACGAGCAGTACTTC.

This clone was observed a few times. The CDR3 sequence: CASSTLGNYGYTF. The CDR3 DNA reads TGTGCCAGCAGCACATTGGGGAACTATGGCTACACCTTC. This chain uses TRBV7-2 with TRBJ1-2; D is ambiguous. Germline V CDR1 and CDR2: SGHTA, FQGNSA. This CDR3 region has 13 residues. V lost 5 bases and J lost 2, with 9 bases in between.

The chain recombines TRBV29-1 with TRBJ2-3, with D possibly matching TRBD2 (6 bases). The CDR3 has 14 residues. Trimming pared 6 bases from V and 6 bases from J, leaving 19 bases between. Germline values: CDR1 SQVTM, CDR2 ANQGSEA. The CDR3 loop reads CSVTGTGTWDTQYF. In DNA, the CDR3 is TGCAGCGTAACCGGGACTGGTACGTGGGATACGCAGTATTTT.

This clone was detected only once. V gene TRBV12-5 combines with J gene TRBJ2-7, with D possibly being TRBD1 (6 bases). The germline V gene has CDR1 LGHNT and CDR2 FRNRAP. V lost 7 bases, J lost 3 bases, and 10 bases lay in between. CDR3 length: 12 residues. DNA for the CDR3: TGTGCTAGTGCCGTGGACAGCTACGAGCAGTACTTC. This sequence encodes CASAVDSYEQYF.

This sequence joins TRBV7-2 and TRBJ1-1; D is perhaps TRBD1 (6 bases). Between the trimmed V and J ends, which lost 1 base and 11 bases, there was a span of 17 bases. This CDR3 comprises 14 residues. The germline gives CDR1 SGHTA, CDR2 FQGNSA. For the CDR3, the DNA is TGTGCCAGCAGCTTAGTGTGGGGGCGCCCGGACGCTTTCTTT. It translates to CASSLVWGRPDAFF. The whole variable domain, remainder taken from reference TRBV7-2 and TRBJ1-1, is GAGVSQSPSNKVTEKGKDVELRCDPISGHTALYWYRQSLGQGLEFLIYFQGNSAPDKSGLPSDRFSAERTGGSVSTLTIQRTQQEDSAVYLCASSLVWGRPDAFFGQGTRLTVV.

The chain couples TRBV30 to TRBJ2-7; D may be TRBD1 (6 bases). CDR3 length equals 14 residues. V lost 0 bases, J lost 2 bases, and 11 bases lay in between. Looked up from germline, CDR1 is GTSNPN and CDR2 is SVGIG (reference sequence). This CDR3 is CAWSVRQAPYEQYF. The CDR3 DNA reads TGTGCCTGGAGTGTACGACAGGCGCCCTACGAGCAGTACTTC.

The V and J genes are TRBV7-8 and TRBJ2-6, with D possibly being TRBD1 (5 bases). This CDR3 has 18 residues. Germline CDR1 is SGHVS and CDR2 is FQNEAQ. V lost 1 base, J lost 0 bases, and 13 bases lay in between. The CDR3 region has the DNA TGTGCCAGCAGCTTAGAGGCAGGGTCGATCTCTGGGGCCAACGTCCTGACTTTC. This encodes CASSLEAGSISGANVLTF. The full variable domain, in which reference TRBV7-8 and TRBJ2-6 provide the parts outside the CDR3, is GAGVSQSPRYKVAKRGQDVALRCDPISGHVSLFWYQQALGQGPEFLTYFQNEAQLDKSGLPSDRFFAERPEGSVSTLKIQRTQQEDSAVYLCASSLEAGSISGANVLTFGAGSRLTVL.

The table lists this clone with a few counts. V usage is TRBV27 and J usage is TRBJ2-1; no definite D call. This CDR3 has 13 residues. Germline CDR1 and CDR2: MNHEY and SMNVEV (reference sequence). Deletions cut 5 bases from V and 0 bases from J, with 5 bases between. In DNA, the CDR3 is TGTGCCAGCAGTGACAACTCCTACAATGAGCAGTTCTTC. Its protein product is CASSDNSYNEQFF.

V is TRBV5-4 and J is TRBJ2-7, with D perhaps matching TRBD1 (5 bases). This CDR3 has 12 residues. V was pared by 3 bases and J by 3 bases, with 7 bases between. Germline lookup yields CDR1 SGHNT and CDR2 YYREEE (reference sequence). The CDR3 is CASSYDSYEQYF. In DNA, the CDR3 is TGTGCCAGCAGCTACGACAGCTACGAGCAGTACTTC.

V gene TRBV29-1 combines with J gene TRBJ2-7, with TRBD1 matching 10 bases. The length of the CDR3 is 12 residues. Germline values: CDR1 SQVTM, CDR2 ANQGSEA. Losses at the gene ends were 7 bases for V and 2 bases for J; bases not matched to a gene: 2. CDR3 loop: CSGGTGAYEQYF. The CDR3 region has the DNA TGCAGCGGGGGGACAGGGGCCTACGAGCAGTACTTC.

The chain employs TRBV5-6 and TRBJ1-5; D is perhaps TRBD1 (6 bases). Germline-derived CDR1 and CDR2 are SGHDT and YYEEEE. Between the trimmed V and J ends, which lost 4 bases and 5 bases, there was a span of 10 bases. The CDR3 is 13 residues long. The CDR3, as DNA: TGTGCCAGCAGCCTACAGGGATATCAGCCCCAGCATTTT. This translates into CASSLQGYQPQHF.

In DNA, the CDR3 is TGTGCCAGCAACTCAGCGGGGCAGCCCCAGCATTTT. This sequence encodes CASNSAGQPQHF. The V and J genes are TRBV6-5 and TRBJ1-5; the D is unclear. V lost 7 bases and J 7 bases, leaving 11 bases between the germline ends. The germline CDR1 and CDR2 sequences are MNHEY and SVGAGI. CDR3 size: 12 residues.

V is TRBV25-1 and J is TRBJ2-3; D gene ambiguous. CDR3 length: 15 amino acids. V lost 0 bases to trimming and J lost 2 bases, with 9 bases between them. Germline-derived CDR1 and CDR2 are MGHDK and SYGVNS. CDR3: CASSEYGRNTDTQYF. The CDR3 nucleotides are TGTGCCAGCAGTGAATATGGCAGGAACACAGATACGCAGTATTTT.

This rearrangement joins TRBV6-5 to TRBJ1-1; tentatively, D is TRBD1 (5 bases). The germline V and J ends were trimmed by 2 bases and 8 bases, with 9 bases remaining between them. The CDR3 extends over 12 amino acids. The germline CDR1 and CDR2 sequences are MNHEY and SVGAGI. Written as DNA, the CDR3 is TGTGCCAGCAGTTACCCCGGGGGGGAAGCTTTCTTT. This gives the protein CASSYPGGEAFF.

This chain uses TRBV2 with TRBJ2-1; possible D gene TRBD1, 5 bases. The V and J ends lost 6 bases and 13 bases respectively, with 10 bases between them. The CDR3 runs to 10 residues. Germline values: CDR1 SNHLY, CDR2 FYNNEI. The CDR3 reads CASSTGFQFF. Here the CDR3 DNA reads TGTGCCAGCAGCACAGGCTTTCAGTTCTTC.

The gene calls are TRBV9 and TRBJ1-5, with TRBD1 matching over 7 bases. Germline V gene sequence: CDR1 SGDLS, CDR2 YYNGEE. This CDR3 spans 14 amino acids. The junction had 4 bases not matched to a gene; V was cut back by 3 bases and J by 4 bases. CDR3 in DNA: TGTGCCAGCAGCGGGGGACAGCCGAATCAGCCCCAGCATTTT. Protein: CASSGGQPNQPQHF.

DNA for the CDR3: TGTGCCAGCCTCGGACAGTACAATGAGCAGTTCTTC. Encoded protein: CASLGQYNEQFF. This chain joins TRBV2 and TRBJ2-1, with D tentatively TRBD1 (6 bases). Per the germline V gene, CDR1 is SNHLY and CDR2 is FYNNEI. The CDR3 is 12 residues long. V dropped 8 bases and J dropped 4 bases, with 9 bases sitting between them.

This clone has only a few counts. The rearrangement uses TRBV9 and TRBJ2-2; D not resolved. The length of the CDR3 is 13 residues. The V end was cut by 0 bases, the J end by 5 bases, with 5 bases between. Germline V CDR1 and CDR2: SGDLS, YYNGEE. The CDR3 protein is CASSVAQTGELFF. As DNA, the CDR3 is TGTGCCAGCAGCGTAGCTCAAACCGGGGAGCTGTTTTTT.